The 22 T cell receptor beta chains below come from one sample, sequenced in a study of shared clonotypes between healthy human individuals. CD45RO-negative, CCR7-positively selected cells formed the naive CD8 fraction, excluding terminally differentiated effector memory CD45RA+ cells. Profiled with immunoSEQ multiplex PCR; TCRdb holds only in-frame clones, not every one. The sample records millions of clones, 85% to 95% being singletons. The sample was naive CD8+ T cells sorted from blood. The origin of the receptors is a man between 18 and 29 years old in good health.

Worth noting for this clone: Other DNA sequences in the same sample also yield this CDR3. The rearrangement uses TRBV4-1 and TRBJ2-7; D remains unclear. V was pared by 1 base and J by 5 bases, with 9 bases between. CDR3 length: 13 residues. The germline V gene has CDR1 MGHRA and CDR2 YSYEKL. CDR3 residues: CASSQGGFDEQYF. The CDR3 DNA sequence: TGCGCCAGCAGCCAAGGGGGATTCGACGAGCAGTACTTC.

The V call is TRBV13, the J call TRBJ1-4; D is uncertain. V was clipped by 5 bases and J by 5 bases, with 12 bases between them. The CDR3 contains 14 residues. Germline loops: CDR1 PRHDT, CDR2 FYEKMQ (reference sequence). The CDR3 region is CASSAGQLNEKLFF. CDR3 DNA: TGTGCCAGCAGCGCCGGGCAGCTGAATGAAAAACTGTTTTTT.

Concerning this clone itself: The junction shows a germline mismatch at one end, possibly a read error. The same CDR3 is also encoded by other DNA sequences in this sample. The rearrangement uses TRBV5-4 and TRBJ1-1, with 9 bases aligning to TRBD1. CDR1 and CDR2 (germline): SGHNT, YYREEE (reference sequence). The CDR3 runs 13 residues. The CDR3 loop is CASRPGQGTEAFF. The CDR3 bases are TGTGCCAGCCGTCCGGGACAGGGCACTGAAGCTTTCTTC.

Comment on this clone: The sample holds other DNA sequences that translate to the same CDR3. V usage is TRBV6-5 and J usage is TRBJ2-7; D ambiguous. Germline V gives CDR1 MNHEY, CDR2 SVGAGI. The CDR3 sequence is 13 residues long. Trimming left V 2 bases short and J 1 base short, with 6 bases between. CDR3 DNA: TGTGCCAGCAGTTACAGACCGTCCTACGAGCAGTACTTC. This sequence encodes CASSYRPSYEQYF.

Points on this clone: Other DNA sequences in the same sample also yield this CDR3. The J gene is TRBJ2-7, the V gene TRBV9, with 12 positions matching TRBD2. The germline CDR1 and CDR2 sequences are SGDLS and YYNGEE. The CDR3 is 15 amino acids. V shed 4 bases, J shed 4 bases, and the junction held 6 bases outside the gene matches. The CDR3 loop reads CASSPTSGSGYEQYF. CDR3 nucleotide sequence: TGTGCCAGCAGCCCGACTAGCGGGAGTGGGTACGAGCAGTACTTC.

The chain recombines TRBV25-1 with TRBJ2-3; no clear D. V lost 1 base and J lost 5, with 4 bases in between. In germline, CDR1 is MGHDK, CDR2 SYGVNS. The CDR3 totals 12 residues. CDR3 DNA: TGTGCCAGCAGTGAATTATTAGATACGCAGTATTTT. This translates into CASSELLDTQYF.

CDR3 sequence: CASSLVNRENTEAFF. CDR3 nucleotide sequence: TGTGCCAGCAGCTTAGTAAACAGGGAGAACACTGAAGCTTTCTTT. The chain links TRBV11-2 to TRBJ1-1, with D possibly being TRBD1 (6 bases). Looked up from germline, CDR1 is SGHAT and CDR2 is FQNNGV. This CDR3 spans 15 amino acids. V gave up 1 base and J gave up 1 base, with 10 bases separating them.

CDR3 in amino acids: CASSGDSVYEQYF. As DNA, the CDR3 is TGTGCCAGCAGTGGGGACAGTGTCTACGAGCAGTACTTC. V usage is TRBV27 and J usage is TRBJ2-7, with 7 positions matching TRBD1. The V gene's germline CDR1 is MNHEY and CDR2 SMNVEV (reference sequence). The CDR3 is 13 amino acids. Unmatched junction bases numbered 4, after V lost 5 bases and J lost 3 bases.

The chain joins TRBV28 to TRBJ2-1; no reliable D call. Germline CDR1 MDHEN, CDR2 SYDVKM. V was cut by 2 bases and J by 4 bases, with 9 bases left in between. This CDR3 is built from 14 residues. The CDR3 nucleotides read TGTGCCAGCAGTTTAATTGCCGAATACAATGAGCAGTTCTTC. It codes for CASSLIAEYNEQFF.

The chain uses TRBV7-9 and TRBJ2-3; D is ambiguous. CDR3 size: 15 residues. CDR1 is SEHNR, CDR2 FQNEAQ, per germline (reference sequence). V was pared by 3 bases and J by 0 bases, with 10 bases between. For the CDR3, the DNA is TGTGCCAGCAGCTTGACAACGCGAAGCACAGATACGCAGTATTTT. Translating gives CASSLTTRSTDTQYF. Full variable domain (remainder filled in from reference TRBV7-9 and TRBJ2-3): DTGVSQNPRHKITKRGQNVTFRCDPISEHNRLYWYRQTLGQGPEFLTYFQNEAQLEKSRLLSDRFSAERPKGSFSTLEIQRTEQGDSAMYLCASSLTTRSTDTQYFGPGTRLTVL.

This clone was counted only a few times. The chain couples TRBV7-3 to TRBJ2-7; D assignment may be TRBD1 or TRBD2 (5 bases each). Deletions cut 5 bases from V and 4 bases from J, with 12 bases between. The CDR3 covers 13 residues. Per the germline V gene, CDR1 is SGHTA and CDR2 is FQGTGA. The chain's CDR3 is CASSDGTSYEQYF. For the CDR3, the DNA is TGTGCCAGCAGCGACGGGACCTCGTACGAGCAGTACTTC.

The chain joins TRBV13 to TRBJ2-1, with TRBD2 identical over 9 bases. The germline V gene encodes CDR1 PRHDT and CDR2 FYEKMQ (reference sequence). The V segment lost 3 bases and the J segment 4 bases; nucleotides outside the gene matches: 10. The CDR3 is made up of 17 amino acids. The CDR3 region is CASSLPPAGGQYNEQFF. The CDR3 coding sequence is TGTGCCAGCAGCTTGCCCCCCGCGGGGGGGCAATACAATGAGCAGTTCTTC.

The chain combines TRBV7-9 with TRBJ2-1, with 12 nucleotides matching TRBD2. V was clipped by 0 bases and J by 3 bases; unmatched bases: 3. CDR1 is SEHNR and CDR2 is FQNEAQ in the germline V gene (reference sequence). The CDR3 runs to 17 residues. The CDR3 loop is CASSLALAGGRYNEQFF. The DNA for the CDR3 is TGTGCCAGCAGCTTAGCGCTAGCGGGGGGGCGCTACAATGAGCAGTTCTTC.

This chain uses TRBV27 with TRBJ1-1; D is unresolved. Germline values: CDR1 MNHEY, CDR2 SMNVEV (reference sequence). Trimming removed 2 bases from V and 5 bases from J, with 9 bases in between. The CDR3 length is 13 residues. Here the CDR3 DNA reads TGTGCCAGCAGTTTACTAGGGCAAACTGAAGCTTTCTTT. This gives the protein CASSLLGQTEAFF.

This chain links TRBV10-3 with TRBJ2-6, with 11 bases fitting TRBD1. The CDR3 sequence is 16 residues long. The V and J ends lost 7 bases and 0 bases, in that order; junction bases with no gene match: 2. Germline loops: CDR1 ENHRY, CDR2 SYGVKD. The CDR3 DNA is TGTGCCATCACTGGGACAGGGGGCTCTGGGGCCAACGTCCTGACTTTC. It specifies CAITGTGGSGANVLTF.

This rearrangement joins TRBV4-3 to TRBJ1-3; possible D gene TRBD1, 5 bases. V was trimmed by 1 base and J by 0 bases, leaving 10 bases between them. Per germline, CDR1 LGHNA and CDR2 YSLEER. The CDR3 consists of 16 residues. The CDR3 nucleotides read TGCGCCAGCAGCCAAGCGACAGTCGACTCTGGAAACACCATATATTTT. It is translated as CASSQATVDSGNTIYF.

The table lists this clone with a count of one. The sample has other DNA sequences that encode this CDR3 too. The chain links TRBV7-9 to TRBJ2-1, with unresolved D. The CDR3 runs 12 residues. Germline V gene sequence: CDR1 SEHNR, CDR2 FQNEAQ (reference sequence). V was cut by 6 bases and J by 5 bases, with 8 bases left in between. The CDR3 region is CASSGGNNEQFF. The CDR3 nucleotides read TGTGCCAGCAGTGGCGGCAACAATGAGCAGTTCTTC.

V is TRBV7-9 and J is TRBJ1-1, with TRBD1 matching 9 bases. The CDR3 spans 14 residues. CDR1 is SEHNR, CDR2 FQNEAQ, per germline (reference sequence). The ends lost 5 bases at V and 7 bases at J; junction bases unmatched: 8. The CDR3 nucleotides read TGTGCCAGCAGCGGTGACAGGGGGATCATTGAAGCTTTCTTT. It codes for CASSGDRGIIEAFF.

J is TRBJ2-1 and V is TRBV7-6; D might be TRBD2 (6 bases). Trimming removed 4 bases at V and 0 bases at J, with 16 bases between. CDR3 length equals 17 residues. Germline values: CDR1 SGHVS, CDR2 FNYEAQ. Here the CDR3 DNA reads TGTGCCAGCAGCTCCGAAATAGCGGAGAGCTCCTACAATGAGCAGTTCTTC. As protein: CASSSEIAESSYNEQFF.

The chain has TRBV11-2 and TRBJ2-1; the match to TRBD1 covers 8 bases. This CDR3 comprises 14 residues. V lost 0 bases to trimming and J lost 10 bases; unmatched junction nucleotides: 5. Germline values: CDR1 SGHAT, CDR2 FQNNGV. CDR3 sequence reads: CASSLEAGGGEQFF. CDR3 sequence (DNA): TGTGCCAGCAGCTTAGAAGCAGGGGGCGGGGAGCAGTTCTTC.

The chain has TRBV5-4 and TRBJ2-3; no clear D gene. CDR3 length: 13 residues. The germline CDR1 and CDR2 sequences are SGHNT and YYREEE (reference sequence). Trimming took 3 bases from V and 4 from J, leaving 9 bases between them. CDR3 loop: CASSSAPPDTQYF. CDR3 DNA: TGTGCCAGCAGCTCCGCCCCCCCAGATACGCAGTATTTT.

Written as DNA, the CDR3 is TGTGCCTGGAGTGTCGGACTAGCGGTCAACACCGGGGAGCTGTTTTTT. Its translation: CAWSVGLAVNTGELFF. The chain couples TRBV30 to TRBJ2-2; 10 positions match TRBD2. Per the germline V gene, CDR1 is GTSNPN and CDR2 is SVGIG (reference sequence). There are 16 residues in the CDR3. V lost 0 bases to trimming and J lost 2 bases; unmatched junction nucleotides: 3. Full variable domain (outside the CDR3, taken from reference TRBV30 and TRBJ2-2): SQTIHQWPATLVQPVGSPLSLECTVEGTSNPNLYWYRQAAGRGLQLLFYSVGIGQISSEVPQNLSASRPQDRQFILSSKKLLLSDSGFYLCAWSVGLAVNTGELFFGEGSRLTVL.